The 30 T cell receptor beta chains below all came from one sample that was sequenced in a study of T cells after posttransplantation cyclophosphamide. Method: immunoSEQ multiplex PCR; TCRdb's copy keeps in-frame clones and lacks some. The sample includes roughly 21,000 clones, about 98% of them seen just once. The material sequenced was naive CD8+ T cells sorted from PBMCs. These receptors all stem from a man in his forties in good health, CMV-negative, and a related stem cell transplant donor.

The rearrangement uses TRBV27 and TRBJ1-1; tentatively, D is TRBD1 (6 bases). Trimming took off 0 bases at V and 5 bases at J, with 10 bases between the two ends. The CDR3 is 14 residues long. Per germline, CDR1 MNHEY and CDR2 SMNVEV (reference sequence). CDR3 nucleotides: TGTGCCAGCAGTTTATCGAGAACAGGGACTGAAGCTTTCTTT. Translating gives CASSLSRTGTEAFF.

The chain links TRBV2 to TRBJ2-3; 8 bases map to TRBD2. J was trimmed by 5 bases and V by 3 bases; bases with no gene match: 10. CDR1 is SNHLY and CDR2 is FYNNEI in the germline V gene. The CDR3 consists of 16 residues. In DNA form, the CDR3 reads TGTGCCAGCAGTGAGGTGAGCGGGAGAATCAAAGATACGCAGTATTTT. This encodes CASSEVSGRIKDTQYF.

The rearrangement joins TRBV6-5 to TRBJ2-1; no reliable D call. Germline loops: CDR1 MNHEY, CDR2 SVGAGI. CDR3 size: 12 residues. V was pared by 6 bases and J by 10 bases, with 13 bases between. The CDR3 coding sequence is TGTGCCAGCAGAACCTCGGGTAGCGAGCAGTTCTTC. Encoded protein: CASRTSGSEQFF.

V is TRBV14 and J is TRBJ2-5; D is unclear. Germline CDR1 and CDR2: SGHDN and FVKESK. The germline V and J ends were trimmed by 5 bases and 1 base, with 8 bases remaining between them. This CDR3 is built from 13 residues. This chain's CDR3 is CASSYSLQETQYF. The CDR3 DNA sequence: TGTGCCAGCAGCTACAGCCTCCAAGAGACCCAGTACTTC.

The chain has TRBV19 and TRBJ2-7, with 8 bases identical to TRBD1. The V segment lost 5 bases and the J segment 5 bases; nucleotides outside the gene matches: 5. CDR1 is LNHDA, CDR2 SQIVND, per germline (reference sequence). The CDR3 has 13 residues. CDR3 DNA sequence: TGTGCCAGTAGTCCGACAGGGGCCCACGAGCAGTACTTC. Its protein product is CASSPTGAHEQYF.

This chain joins TRBV28 and TRBJ2-7, with TRBD1 matching 9 bases. This CDR3 spans 13 amino acids. V lost 5 bases, J lost 5 bases, and 4 bases stayed unmatched. Germline-derived CDR1 and CDR2 are MDHEN and SYDVKM. CDR3 nucleotide sequence: TGTGCCAGCAGTATGGGACAGGGAGACGAGCAGTACTTC. Amino acid sequence: CASSMGQGDEQYF.

The J gene is TRBJ2-1, the V gene TRBV7-8; the D gene is possibly TRBD2 (6 bases). V was pared by 5 bases and J by 4 bases, with 15 bases between. The germline gives CDR1 SGHVS, CDR2 FQNEAQ. The CDR3 loop spans 15 amino acids. CDR3 coding DNA: TGTGCCAGCAGCCCGCCGGGACTCGTTTACAATGAGCAGTTCTTC. It translates to CASSPPGLVYNEQFF.

V usage is TRBV25-1 and J usage is TRBJ1-4; 7 positions agree with TRBD1. J gave up 5 bases and V 0 bases, and 9 bases lay outside the gene matches. Per the germline V gene, CDR1 is MGHDK and CDR2 is SYGVNS. The CDR3 spans 17 residues. CDR3 protein: CASSEYFGDRQNEKLFF. The CDR3 DNA reads TGTGCCAGCAGTGAATATTTTGGGGACAGACAAAATGAAAAACTGTTTTTT.

J is TRBJ2-7 and V is TRBV14; 9 bases align to TRBD1. Germline V lookup: CDR1 SGHDN, CDR2 FVKESK. The CDR3 consists of 15 residues. V trimming: 6 bases; J trimming: 1 base; junction bases outside the gene matches: 7. DNA for the CDR3: TGTGCCAGCAGGCTAACCGGGACAGGGTCCTACGAGCAGTACTTC. Translation: CASRLTGTGSYEQYF. The complete variable domain, with remaining parts taken from reference TRBV14 and TRBJ2-7, reads EAGVTQFPSHSVIEKGQTVTLRCDPISGHDNLYWYRRVMGKEIKFLLHFVKESKQDESGMPNNRFLAERTGGTYSTLKVQPAELEDSGVYFCASRLTGTGSYEQYFGPGTRLTVT.

V gene TRBV7-6 combines with J gene TRBJ2-7; 9 nucleotides align to TRBD2. The CDR3 extends over 14 amino acids. V was clipped by 4 bases and J by 4 bases; unmatched bases: 5. CDR1 SGHVS and CDR2 FNYEAQ come from the germline V gene. CDR3 nucleotides: TGTGCCAGCAGCTGGCGTAGCGGGAGTTACGAGCAGTACTTC. Translation: CASSWRSGSYEQYF.

This clone was recorded once. This rearrangement joins TRBV19 to TRBJ1-4, with TRBD1 identical over 7 bases. V shed 8 bases and J 6 bases; nucleotides not matched to a gene: 6. The CDR3 extends over 13 amino acids. Germline V gene lookup returns CDR1 LNHDA and CDR2 SQIVND (reference sequence). This CDR3 reads CASSRQGDEKLFF. The CDR3 region has the DNA TGTGCCAGTTCCCGACAGGGAGATGAAAAACTGTTTTTT.

CDR3 sequence (DNA): TGTGCCAGCAGTTATCAGGGGAACACCGGGGAGCTGTTTTTT. It encodes CASSYQGNTGELFF. V gene TRBV27 combines with J gene TRBJ2-2; possibly TRBD1 for D (5 bases). This CDR3 spans 14 amino acids. CDR1 is MNHEY, CDR2 SMNVEV, per germline (reference sequence). Trimming cost V 4 bases and J 1 base, with 7 bases left between them.

The chain employs TRBV30 and TRBJ2-3; 10 nucleotides agree with TRBD1. CDR3 length equals 15 residues. With V trimmed by 4 bases and J by 10 bases, 14 bases remained unmatched. CDR1 GTSNPN and CDR2 SVGIG come from the germline V gene (reference sequence). The CDR3 bases are TGTGCCTGGACAAGAGACAGGGGGCCCCGCGGTCCGCAGTATTTT. Translation: CAWTRDRGPRGPQYF.

The CDR3 coding sequence is TGTGCCAGCAGTTACCCAGACAGTAACTATGGCTACACCTTC. Protein sequence: CASSYPDSNYGYTF. The V and J genes are TRBV6-6 and TRBJ1-2; D is perhaps TRBD1 (5 bases). The CDR3 contains 14 residues. The germline gives CDR1 MNHNY, CDR2 SVGAGI (reference sequence). V lost 2 bases to trimming and J lost 1 base, with 8 bases between them.

This chain connects TRBV5-6 to TRBJ1-4, with D unclear. Trimming removed 5 bases from V and 12 bases from J, with 17 bases in between. This CDR3 is built from 13 residues. Germline-derived CDR1 and CDR2 are SGHDT and YYEEEE. The chain's CDR3 is CASSLGPGWELFF. The CDR3 bases are TGTGCCAGCAGTCTGGGCCCGGGGTGGGAACTGTTTTTT.

The chain uses TRBV28 and TRBJ1-2; 7 bases are shared with TRBD1. Germline assignment: CDR1 MDHEN and CDR2 SYDVKM. The CDR3 has 17 residues. The J segment lost 3 bases and the V segment lost 5 bases, leaving 15 bases of the junction unmatched. Here the CDR3 reads CASSETGFTIIDYGYTF. CDR3 in DNA: TGTGCCAGCAGTGAGACAGGGTTTACTATAATCGACTATGGCTACACCTTC.

The chain employs TRBV27 and TRBJ2-6; 8 bases fit TRBD1. The CDR3 length is 19 residues. The ends lost 3 bases at V and 2 bases at J; junction bases unmatched: 12. CDR1 and CDR2 from the germline V gene are MNHEY and SMNVEV (reference sequence). For the CDR3, the DNA is TGTGCCAGCAGTTTCTTGATCGGACAGGGTCCAACTGGGGCCAACGTCCTGACTTTC. It codes for CASSFLIGQGPTGANVLTF.

For this clone: The same CDR3 is also encoded by other DNA sequences in this sample. J is TRBJ1-5 and V is TRBV6-1; the D gene is possibly TRBD1 (6 bases). Germline CDR1 reads MNHNS; CDR2 reads SASEGT. Trimming pared 1 base from V and 9 bases from J, leaving 19 bases between. The CDR3 has 16 residues. Here the CDR3 DNA reads TGTGCCAGCAGTGAAGTGAGTAGGGTGGGGGCTTGGCCCCAGCATTTT. This codes for CASSEVSRVGAWPQHF.

The V gene is TRBV2, the J gene TRBJ1-4; 8 positions agree with TRBD1. Germline CDR1 and CDR2: SNHLY and FYNNEI. This CDR3 is built from 15 residues. V lost 7 bases to trimming and J lost 4 bases; unmatched junction nucleotides: 8. This CDR3 reads CASNPGQGLNEKLFF. CDR3 DNA sequence: TGTGCCAGCAACCCAGGACAGGGCCTTAATGAAAAACTGTTTTTT.

The genes are TRBV19 and TRBJ1-1, with a possible D match to TRBD1 (6 bases). Germline V gene sequence: CDR1 LNHDA, CDR2 SQIVND (reference sequence). The CDR3 is 15 amino acids. The V gene lost 3 bases and the J gene lost 1 base, with 12 bases spanning the gap. Here the CDR3 DNA reads TGTGCCAGTAGTATCTCCGCACAGGGGAACACTGAAGCTTTCTTT. This gives the protein CASSISAQGNTEAFF.

This sequence joins TRBV19 and TRBJ2-7, with 12 bases identical to TRBD1. V shed 6 bases, J shed 5 bases, and the junction held 2 bases outside the gene matches. CDR3 length: 13 residues. Germline V CDR1 and CDR2: LNHDA, SQIVND (reference sequence). This CDR3 reads CASRGQGANEQYF. In nucleotides, the CDR3 is TGTGCCAGTAGGGGACAGGGGGCCAACGAGCAGTACTTC.

This chain joins TRBV4-2 and TRBJ1-1; TRBD1 is a possible D gene (5 bases). CDR3 length: 15 amino acids. Trimming shortened V by 2 bases and J by 0 bases, and 10 bases separated the two germline ends. Germline assignment: CDR1 LGHNA and CDR2 YNFKEQ. CDR3 DNA sequence: TGTGCCAGCAGCCAATGGGGGGGATTGAACACTGAAGCTTTCTTT. Its translation: CASSQWGGLNTEAFF.

This chain uses TRBV4-2 with TRBJ2-7; D may be TRBD2 (5 bases). Trimming left V 3 bases short and J 5 bases short, with 11 bases between. Germline V CDR1 and CDR2: LGHNA, YNFKEQ. The CDR3 has 13 amino acids. For the CDR3, the DNA is TGTGCCAGCAGCCAGGAGAGGGCGGACGAGCAGTACTTC. It codes for CASSQERADEQYF.

This sequence joins TRBV10-2 and TRBJ2-1, with D possibly matching TRBD2 (5 bases). The CDR3 covers 16 residues. V lost 1 base, J lost 9 bases, and 19 bases lay in between. CDR1 and CDR2 (germline): WSHSY, SAAADI. The CDR3 here is CASSEFLLKRSGEQFF. CDR3 DNA: TGCGCCAGCAGTGAGTTCCTCCTAAAGCGGTCTGGTGAGCAGTTCTTC.

J is TRBJ2-1 and V is TRBV19, with TRBD2 identical over 11 bases. Germline values: CDR1 LNHDA, CDR2 SQIVND (reference sequence). The CDR3 loop spans 15 amino acids. Trimming removed 5 bases from V and 4 bases from J; junction bases left unmatched: 4. DNA for the CDR3: TGTGCCAGTAGTCCCGGGACTAGCGGATACAATGAGCAGTTCTTC. It yields the protein CASSPGTSGYNEQFF.

The chain carries TRBV5-4 and TRBJ2-1; tentative D call: TRBD2 (5 bases). In germline, CDR1 is SGHNT, CDR2 YYREEE (reference sequence). Trimming stripped 10 bases from V and 5 bases from J, with 16 bases between. This CDR3 has 13 residues. The CDR3 sequence is CAVLVSANNEQFF. The CDR3 coding sequence is TGTGCCGTACTAGTGTCCGCGAACAATGAGCAGTTCTTC.

V and J are TRBV6-5 and TRBJ1-1, with D uncertain. From germline, CDR1 is MNHEY and CDR2 SVGAGI. The CDR3 has 14 residues. V lost 0 bases and J 3 bases, leaving 8 bases between the germline ends. The CDR3 loop reads CASSYSAGYTEAFF. In nucleotides, the CDR3 is TGTGCCAGCAGTTACTCTGCAGGCTACACTGAAGCTTTCTTT.

This clone was seen only once. Written as DNA, the CDR3 is TGTGCCAGCAGCTCTTCAGGGTACGAGCAGTACTTC. It yields the protein CASSSSGYEQYF. V gene TRBV11-2 combines with J gene TRBJ2-7, with a tentative D call TRBD1 (5 bases). CDR1 is SGHAT, CDR2 FQNNGV, per germline. V lost 4 bases and J lost 4, with 8 bases in between. The CDR3 runs to 12 residues.

The chain joins TRBV5-5 to TRBJ1-5; D is possibly TRBD1 (6 bases). Looked up from germline, CDR1 is SGHKS and CDR2 is YYEKEE (reference sequence). The CDR3 loop spans 14 amino acids. The ends were cut back, 2 bases at V and 6 bases at J, with 12 bases in the middle. CDR3 sequence (DNA): TGTGCCAGCAGCTTATCAGGGGTCGGTCAGCCCCAGCATTTT. Translated: CASSLSGVGQPQHF.

The chain uses TRBV4-1 and TRBJ1-5; tentatively, D is TRBD1 (5 bases). CDR3 length: 16 residues. The V gene lost 4 bases and the J gene lost 1 base, with 14 bases spanning the gap. Germline V gene data show CDR1 as MGHRA and CDR2 as YSYEKL. CDR3 sequence (DNA): TGCGCCAGCAGCCGACAAACAGGATTGAGCAATCAGCCCCAGCATTTT. It specifies CASSRQTGLSNQPQHF.